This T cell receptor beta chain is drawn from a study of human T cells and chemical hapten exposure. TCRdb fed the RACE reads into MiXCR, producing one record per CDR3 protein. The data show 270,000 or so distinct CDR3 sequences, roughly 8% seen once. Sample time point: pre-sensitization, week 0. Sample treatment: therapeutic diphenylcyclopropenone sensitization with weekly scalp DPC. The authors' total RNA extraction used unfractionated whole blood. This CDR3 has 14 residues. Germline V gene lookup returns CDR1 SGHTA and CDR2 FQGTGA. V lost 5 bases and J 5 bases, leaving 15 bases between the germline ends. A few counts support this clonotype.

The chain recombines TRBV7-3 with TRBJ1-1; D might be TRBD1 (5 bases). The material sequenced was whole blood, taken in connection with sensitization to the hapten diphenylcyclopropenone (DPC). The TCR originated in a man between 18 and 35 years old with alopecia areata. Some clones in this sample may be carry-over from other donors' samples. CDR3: CASSPLGAGTEAFF. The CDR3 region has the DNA TGTGCCAGCAGCCCTCTAGGGGCAGGAACTGAAGCTTTCTTT.